This T cell receptor beta chain was sequenced during a study of blood T cell repertoires in COVID-19. Clones were read by immunoSEQ multiplex PCR, and TCRdb kept only the in-frame ones, dropping some. The table includes about 260,000 clones, around 86% detected once. This clone has just one count. The sample was peripheral blood. The receptor's source is a man younger than 35 with active or convalescent COVID-19.

The CDR3 region is CASSLWDRSSLNYGYTF. Here the CDR3 DNA reads TGTGCCAGCAGTTTATGGGACAGGAGCTCTCTTAACTATGGCTACACCTTC. V is TRBV28 and J is TRBJ1-2; 7 bases agree with TRBD1. The germline V gene has CDR1 MDHEN and CDR2 SYDVKM. The CDR3 is made up of 17 amino acids. Trimming at V came to 0 bases and at J to 1 base, leaving 8 bases not matched to a gene.